The sequence of this T cell receptor beta chain was determined in a study of blood T cell repertoires in COVID-19. Study overall: Sample material is recorded as cDNA or gDNA derived from T cells, B-cell-depleted T cells, or PBMCs.

This clone was recorded once. As handled by the study authors: Counts of nucleated cells, estimated from reference gene primer amplification, were obtained. Data came from immunoSEQ multiplex PCR; TCRdb stores just in-frame clones and leaves some out. The V and J calls and clone size are taken from that table; D and trimming were inferred from the DNA. The table shows hundreds of thousands of clones, with about nine tenths occurring only once. Looked up from germline, CDR1 is LNHDA and CDR2 is SQIVND (reference sequence). The V and J ends lost 0 bases and 3 bases respectively, with 18 bases between them. The CDR3 has 17 amino acids.

Specimen: peripheral blood. The chain uses TRBV19 and TRBJ2-7; D remains ambiguous. The sequence came from a woman in her thirties with COVID-19, enrolled during active disease. The CDR3: CASSIDGQARYNYEQYF. Written as DNA, the CDR3 is TGTGCCAGTAGTATAGATGGGCAGGCCCGCTATAACTACGAGCAGTACTTC.